The clone carrying this TCR beta chain has just a few counts. The data originate from a study of beta chain features in type 1 diabetes. All of the isolated RNA was reverse transcribed, so expressed TCRB transcripts were sequenced. Libraries were prepared by immunoSEQ multiplex PCR; TCRdb keeps only in-frame clonotypes and omits some of them. Of 130,000 or so clones listed, approximately 10% were seen once; the top ten hold 0.55% to 0.65%. This CDR3 spans 12 amino acids. Germline V CDR1 and CDR2: PRHDT, FYEKMQ (reference sequence). Trimming removed 3 bases from V and 10 bases from J, with 7 bases in between.

The sequence came from a woman aged 40 to 49 in good health. Sequences were obtained from central memory CD4+ T cells from blood. This chain uses TRBV13 with TRBJ1-6, with D hard to call. The CDR3 coding sequence is TGTGCCAGCAGCTTCAGGAACTCACCCCTCCACTTT. It yields the protein CASSFRNSPLHF.